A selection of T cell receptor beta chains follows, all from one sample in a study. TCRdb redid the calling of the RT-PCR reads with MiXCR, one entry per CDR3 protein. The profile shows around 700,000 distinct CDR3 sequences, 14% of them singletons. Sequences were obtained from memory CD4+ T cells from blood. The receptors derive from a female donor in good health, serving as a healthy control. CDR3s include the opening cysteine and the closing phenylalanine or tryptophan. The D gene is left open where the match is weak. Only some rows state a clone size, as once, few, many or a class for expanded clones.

TGCGCCAGCCAAGAAGGGAGAGAGACCCAGTACTTC | CASQEGRETQYF | TRBJ2-5 | - | many | TRBV5-1
TGTGCCAGCAGTTTCCAGGGAGGGGACACTGAAGCTTTCTTT | CASSFQGGDTEAFF | TRBJ1-1 | - | many | TRBV12-3/TRBV12-4
TGTGCCACCAGTGACCCCGGACAGGACGTTCATGGCTACACCTTC | CATSDPGQDVHGYTF | TRBJ1-2 | TRBD1 | - | TRBV24-1
TGCAGCGTTGGGGCGCTAGCGGGAGGTAATAACAATGAGCAGTTCTTC | CSVGALAGGNNNEQFF | TRBJ2-1 | TRBD2 | many | TRBV29-1
TGTGCCACCAGCAGAGATCGGAGCAGGGACGTGGGCTACACCTTC | CATSRDRSRDVGYTF | TRBJ1-2 | - | few | TRBV15
TGTGCCAGCAGCTTGGGCGGGGCAGGGGATACGCAGTATTTT | CASSLGGAGDTQYF | TRBJ2-3 | - | - | TRBV5-6
TGTGCCAGCAGTTTAGGGGCAGGGAATAGCAATCAGCCCCAGCATTTT | CASSLGAGNSNQPQHF | TRBJ1-5 | - | - | TRBV28
TGTGCCAGCTCACCTGCTAGCGGGGCCTCCTACGAGCAGTACTTC | CASSPASGASYEQYF | TRBJ2-7 | TRBD2 | few | TRBV18
TGCAGCGTTGGGACTATCTCCGGGGAGTACTTC | CSVGTISGEYF | TRBJ2-7 | - | many | TRBV29-1
TGTGCCAGCAGGACTCCGGGACTTCCGCGGGAGCAGTACTTC | CASRTPGLPREQYF | TRBJ2-7 | - | - | TRBV28
TGTGCCAGCGGGAGACAGGGTGATTGGACTGAAGCTTTCTTT | CASGRQGDWTEAFF | TRBJ1-1 | TRBD1 | few | TRBV7-2
TGCGCCAGCAGCCCGGGACCCAACTCCTACAATGAGCAGTTCTTC | CASSPGPNSYNEQFF | TRBJ2-1 | - | - | TRBV5-1
TGTGCCAGCTCACCAAGGGGGAGTAGCAACACTGAAGCTTTCTTT | CASSPRGSSNTEAFF | TRBJ1-1 | - | - | TRBV18
TGTGCCAGCAGTTTACAGGGGGCGCGCCCTGGGGAGCTGTTTTTT | CASSLQGARPGELFF | TRBJ2-2 | TRBD1 | - | TRBV27
TGTGCCAGCAGCCAGTATAGCGGGAGGGCCGGCGAGCAGTACTTC | CASSQYSGRAGEQYF | TRBJ2-7 | TRBD2 | few | TRBV7-2
TGCGCCAGCAGCTCCGCTGGGCGCGGGAGCGGCGGGGAGCTGTTTTTT | CASSSAGRGSGGELFF | TRBJ2-2 | TRBD2 | few | TRBV5-1
TGTGCCAGCAGCCCCTTGATATTACCCAGCGGGCCCCGAGGTCGGTATTACAATGAGCAGTTCTTC | CASSPLILPSGPRGRYYNEQFF | TRBJ2-1 | - | - | TRBV12-3/TRBV12-4
TGTGCCAGCAGCTTCGGACTAGGGTTAGTCAATGAGCAGTTCTTC | CASSFGLGLVNEQFF | TRBJ2-1 | TRBD2 | - | TRBV11-1
TGCAGCGTTCCCAGGGTCACAGATACGCAGTATTTT | CSVPRVTDTQYF | TRBJ2-3 | - | many | TRBV29-1
TGCGCCAGCAGTGACAGGGTTGGGGCTGAAGCTTTCTTT | CASSDRVGAEAFF | TRBJ1-1 | - | - | TRBV10-1
TGTGCCAGCAGCCCACTAGCGGGAAACTACGAGCAGTACTTC | CASSPLAGNYEQYF | TRBJ2-7 | TRBD2 | - | TRBV11-2
TGTGCCAGCCTTGAGGGGGGAGATACGCAGTATTTT | CASLEGGDTQYF | TRBJ2-3 | - | - | TRBV28
TGCGCCAGCAGTGAGTTCGGGACTAGCGGAGACTACAATGAGCAGTTCTTC | CASSEFGTSGDYNEQFF | TRBJ2-1 | TRBD2 | - | TRBV10-2
TGCAGTGCTGACGGACAGGGCTTGTACCAAGAGACCCAGTACTTC | CSADGQGLYQETQYF | TRBJ2-5 | TRBD1 | many | TRBV20-1
TGTGCCAGCAGTTATGAACGAAACATTCAGTACTTC | CASSYERNIQYF | TRBJ2-4 | - | many | TRBV12-3/TRBV12-4
TGTGCCAGCAGCTCCCAACTGAGTGAAGCTTTCTTT | CASSSQLSEAFF | TRBJ1-1 | - | few | TRBV6-5
TGTGCCAGCAGCTTAGTCGGGGGCGCGAATTCACCCCTCCACTTT | CASSLVGGANSPLHF | TRBJ1-6 | - | many | TRBV7-2
TGTGCCAGCAGCACCCGACCGCTCCCGGATGAAAAACTGTTTTTT | CASSTRPLPDEKLFF | TRBJ1-4 | - | few | TRBV7-2
TGTGCCAGCAGTTTAACCGGGACAGGGGCGGGTTCACCCCTCCACTTT | CASSLTGTGAGSPLHF | TRBJ1-6 | TRBD1 | few | TRBV7-9
TGCGCCAGCAGCTCCCAGACAGGGGGCGGTGAGCAGTTCTTC | CASSSQTGGGEQFF | TRBJ2-1 | TRBD1 | few | TRBV5-1
TGCAGCGTTGAAGAGAACAGGGGGAGAAACTACGAGCAGTACTTC | CSVEENRGRNYEQYF | TRBJ2-7 | TRBD1 | many | TRBV29-1
TGCAGTGCAGGAGGCGGGAGCTATGGCTACACCTTC | CSAGGGSYGYTF | TRBJ1-2 | - | - | TRBV20-1
TGTGCCACCAGTAGCAGGGGAGACAATCAGCCCCAGCATTTT | CATSSRGDNQPQHF | TRBJ1-5 | - | - | TRBV24-1
TGCAGTGCTAGAGTGGTAGTCAGGGGTAGCTATGGCTACACCTTC | CSARVVVRGSYGYTF | TRBJ1-2 | - | many | TRBV20-1
TGCGCCAGCAGTCAGAGGCAGACCCAGTACTTC | CASSQRQTQYF | TRBJ2-5 | - | few | TRBV23-1
TGTGCCAGCAGGCGTCTAGCGAACGGCGCCTACGAGCAGTACTTC | CASRRLANGAYEQYF | TRBJ2-7 | - | many | TRBV27
TGTGCCAGCAGTCCCGGGAGGACCCAGGTGGATGAGCAGTACTTC | CASSPGRTQVDEQYF | TRBJ2-5 | TRBD2 | - | TRBV6-2/TRBV6-3
TGTGCCAGCAGCAAAGGGCAGCTAAGTAATCAGCCCCAGCATTTT | CASSKGQLSNQPQHF | TRBJ1-5 | - | - | TRBV21-1
TGTGCCAGCAGCAGCGGGCATCAGCCCCAGCATTTT | CASSSGHQPQHF | TRBJ1-5 | - | - | TRBV7-2
TGTGCCAGCGGGGTGGACAGGCAAGAGACCCAGTACTTC | CASGVDRQETQYF | TRBJ2-5 | TRBD1 | many | TRBV7-8
TGTGCCAGCAGCCGGGGACACAGGGGGGAGCAGTACTTC | CASSRGHRGEQYF | TRBJ2-7 | TRBD1 | - | TRBV13